This T cell receptor (beta chain) was identified during a study of blood T cell repertoires in COVID-19 (dated by TCRdb to the early 2020s). With respect to the entire study: Collaborator samples came from the United States, Italy and Spain and covered acute and convalescent phases of COVID-19. Samples were obtained from the ongoing ImmuneRACE study (first 160 participants) and from over 1,000 subjects provided by 6 global collaborators. Sample metadata almost always included a de-identified subject ID, COVID-19 status, age in years and sex. The prospective study material was composed of cDNA or gDNA derived from T cells, B-cell-depleted T cells, or PBMCs. Subjects who had been exposed to COVID-19, were actively infected with it, or had recovered from it provided the deeply sampled blood TCRbeta repertoires that made up the dataset. Where HLA class I and class II types were available, the types were taken from metadata supplied by the sample provider, not from assay-based typing. A freely available public database, intended as a resource for researchers studying the immune response to SARS-CoV-2, is where the repertoires were released.

Overall results and qualifications from the work: The quantity of clinical and demographic metadata differed by source and by participant and was supplied without curation.

The sample holds one count of this clone. Its antigen target is currently unknown. No clone much larger than this one lies a single base away; base qualities are absent. The collaborating institutions used their own protocols to collect whole blood in K2EDTA tubes. For TCRbeta analysis, collaborators shipped samples as frozen whole blood, isolated PBMCs, or DNA extracted from either of those sample types. The immunoSEQ Assay, a bias-controlled multiplex PCR, was used to amplify TCRbeta CDR3 regions from genomic DNA. For the original study's pipeline: The number of nucleated cells in each sample was estimated from the amplification of reference gene primers within the assay. To quantify the absolute abundance of each unique TCRbeta CDR3 rearrangement, sequence reads were collapsed and filtered. Productive Simpson clonality was computed per sample as the square root of Simpson's diversity index over productive rearrangements. In its TCRdb copy, this immuneACCESS table keeps in-frame sequences only and misses some clones. Where compared with another copy, unresolved V genes explain less than half of these, and the others have no known cause. V and J calls plus clone size are reproduced from that table; the DNA served to infer D and trimming. In all, the sample holds 75,000 to 100,000 clones, and about 87% of those were seen once. About 20% of the sample rests with the top ten.

The sequenced material came from peripheral blood. The receptor's source is a human donor in a cohort sampled during active COVID-19.

The nucleotide sequence is given as TGTGCCAGCAGCGTAGCTGGGCGGAACACCGGGGAGCTGTTTTTT. This gives the protein CASSVAGRNTGELFF. The chain employs TRBV9 and TRBJ2-2, with the D gene not confidently named. At the junction V is shortened by 0 bases and J by 1 base, with 7 bases in between. For CDR1 and CDR2, the germline V gene lists SGDLS and YYNGEE. The CDR3 has 15 amino acids, counting the end cysteine and phenylalanine. The CDR3 DNA has 45 bases and is translated from base 1.